Described below is a single T cell receptor beta chain sequence and its context. Antigen specificity is unknown. V lost 5 bases to trimming and J lost 8 bases, with 10 bases between them. Germline CDR1 SGHTA, CDR2 FQGNSA. The CDR3 consists of 12 residues. The data were taken from a study of shared clonotypes between healthy human individuals. Findings and limits, study-wide: Incomplete sequencing of sorted subsets was indicated by rarefaction despite large depth.

TCRdb keeps only in-frame clones here, not all; method: immunoSEQ multiplex PCR. The data hold over a million clones, with about 80% observed a single time. Material for sequencing was memory CD4+ T cells sorted from blood. Stated subset: CD45RA-negative fraction. The chain carries TRBV7-2 and TRBJ1-3; tentatively, D is TRBD1 (5 bases). This receptor was obtained from a man aged 18 to 30 in good health. CDR3 DNA: TGTGCCAGCAGCACCGGGGGTCACACCATATATTTT. Encoded protein: CASSTGGHTIYF.